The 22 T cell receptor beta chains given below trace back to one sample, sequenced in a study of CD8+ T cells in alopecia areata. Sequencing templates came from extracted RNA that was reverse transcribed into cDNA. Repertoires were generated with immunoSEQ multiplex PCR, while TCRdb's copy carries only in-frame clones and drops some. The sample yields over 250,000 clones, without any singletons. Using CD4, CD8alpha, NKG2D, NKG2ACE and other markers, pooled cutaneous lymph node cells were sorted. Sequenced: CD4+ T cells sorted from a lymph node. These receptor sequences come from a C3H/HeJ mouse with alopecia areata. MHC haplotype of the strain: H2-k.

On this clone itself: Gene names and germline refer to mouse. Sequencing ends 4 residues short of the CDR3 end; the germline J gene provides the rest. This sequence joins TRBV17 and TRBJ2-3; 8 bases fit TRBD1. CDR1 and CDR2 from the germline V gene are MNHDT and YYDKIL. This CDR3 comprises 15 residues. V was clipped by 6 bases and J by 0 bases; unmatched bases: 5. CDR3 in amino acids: CASSPTGVSAETLYF. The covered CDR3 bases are TGTGCTAGCAGCCCGACAGGGGTCAGTGCAGAA.

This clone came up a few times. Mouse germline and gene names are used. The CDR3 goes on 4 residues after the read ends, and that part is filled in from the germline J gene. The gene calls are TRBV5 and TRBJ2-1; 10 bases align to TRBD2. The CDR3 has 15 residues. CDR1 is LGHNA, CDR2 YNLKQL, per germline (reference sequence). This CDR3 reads CASSLLGGREAEQFF. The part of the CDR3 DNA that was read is TGTGCCAGCAGCCTCCTGGGGGGGCGAGAGGCT.

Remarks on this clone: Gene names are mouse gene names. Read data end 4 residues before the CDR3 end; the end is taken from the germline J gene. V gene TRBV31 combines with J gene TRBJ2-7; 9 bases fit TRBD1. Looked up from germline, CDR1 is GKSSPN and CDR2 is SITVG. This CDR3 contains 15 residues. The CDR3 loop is CAWSLSRDRDYEQYF. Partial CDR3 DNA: TGTGCCTGGAGTCTCTCCCGGGACAGGGATTAT. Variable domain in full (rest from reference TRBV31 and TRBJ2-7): AQTIHQWPVAEIKAVGSPLSLGCTIKGKSSPNLYWYWQATGGTLQQLFYSITVGQVESVVQLNLSASRPKDDQFILSTEKLLLSHSGFYLCAWSLSRDRDYEQYFGPGTRLTVL.

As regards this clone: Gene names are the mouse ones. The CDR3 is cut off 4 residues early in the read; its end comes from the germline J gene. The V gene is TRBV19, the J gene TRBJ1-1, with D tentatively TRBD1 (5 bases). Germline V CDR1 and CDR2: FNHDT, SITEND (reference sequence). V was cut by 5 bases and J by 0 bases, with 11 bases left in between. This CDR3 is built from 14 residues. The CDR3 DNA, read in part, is TGTGCCAGCAGCGGGGGGGGGACAAACACA. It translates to CASSGGGTNT. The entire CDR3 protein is CASSGGGTNTEVFF.

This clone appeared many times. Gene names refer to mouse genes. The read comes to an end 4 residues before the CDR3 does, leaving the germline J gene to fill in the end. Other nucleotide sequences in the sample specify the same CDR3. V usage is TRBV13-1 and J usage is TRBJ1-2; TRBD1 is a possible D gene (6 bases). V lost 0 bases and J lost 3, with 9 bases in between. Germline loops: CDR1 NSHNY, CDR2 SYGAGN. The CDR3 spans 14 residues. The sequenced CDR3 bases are TGTGCCAGCAGTGATGTAGGGGGGGACTCC. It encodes CASSDVGGDS. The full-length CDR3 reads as CASSDVGGDSDYTF.

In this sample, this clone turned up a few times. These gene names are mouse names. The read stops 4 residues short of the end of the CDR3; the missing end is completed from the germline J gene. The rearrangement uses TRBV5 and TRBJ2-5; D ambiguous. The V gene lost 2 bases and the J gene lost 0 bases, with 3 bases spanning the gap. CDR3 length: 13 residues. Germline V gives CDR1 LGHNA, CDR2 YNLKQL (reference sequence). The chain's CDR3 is CASSQWNQDTQYF. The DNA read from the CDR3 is TGTGCCAGCAGCCAATGGAACCAAGAC.

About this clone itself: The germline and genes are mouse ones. Partial CDR3 DNA: TGTGCCAGCAGAACCGACAGATCTAGTGCAGAA. Protein: CASRTDRSSAE. The whole CDR3 protein reads CASRTDRSSAETLYF. The chain recombines TRBV19 with TRBJ2-3; D might be TRBD1 (5 bases). The CDR3 end lies 4 residues beyond the end of the read and is filled in from the germline J gene. Per the germline V gene, CDR1 is FNHDT and CDR2 is SITEND (reference sequence). Trimming shortened V by 5 bases and J by 0 bases, and 13 bases separated the two germline ends. CDR3 length equals 15 residues.

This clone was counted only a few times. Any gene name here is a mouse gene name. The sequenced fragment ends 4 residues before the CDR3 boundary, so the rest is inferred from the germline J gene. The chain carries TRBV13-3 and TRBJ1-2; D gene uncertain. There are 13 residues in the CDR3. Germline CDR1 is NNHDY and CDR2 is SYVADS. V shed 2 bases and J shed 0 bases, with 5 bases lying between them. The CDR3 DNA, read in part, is TGTGCCAGCAGTGAATGGTCAAACTCC. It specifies CASSEWSNS. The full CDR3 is CASSEWSNSDYTF.

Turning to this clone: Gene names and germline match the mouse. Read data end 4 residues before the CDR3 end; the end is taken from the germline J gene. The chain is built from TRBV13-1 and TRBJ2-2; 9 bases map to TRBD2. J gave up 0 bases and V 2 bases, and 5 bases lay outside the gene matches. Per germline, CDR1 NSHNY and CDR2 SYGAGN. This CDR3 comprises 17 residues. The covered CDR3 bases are TGTGCCAGCAGTGACCGGTGGGGGGGCTCAAACACCGGG. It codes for CASSDRWGGSNTG. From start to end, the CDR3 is CASSDRWGGSNTGQLYF.

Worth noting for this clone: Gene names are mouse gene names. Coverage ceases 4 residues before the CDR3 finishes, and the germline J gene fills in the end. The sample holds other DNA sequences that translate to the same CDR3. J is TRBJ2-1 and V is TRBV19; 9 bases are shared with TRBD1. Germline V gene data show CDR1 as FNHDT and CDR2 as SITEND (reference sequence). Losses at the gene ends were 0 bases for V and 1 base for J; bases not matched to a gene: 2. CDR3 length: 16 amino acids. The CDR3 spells CASSIGGTGNYAEQFF. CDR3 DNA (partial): TGTGCCAGCAGTATAGGCGGGACAGGGAACTATGCT.

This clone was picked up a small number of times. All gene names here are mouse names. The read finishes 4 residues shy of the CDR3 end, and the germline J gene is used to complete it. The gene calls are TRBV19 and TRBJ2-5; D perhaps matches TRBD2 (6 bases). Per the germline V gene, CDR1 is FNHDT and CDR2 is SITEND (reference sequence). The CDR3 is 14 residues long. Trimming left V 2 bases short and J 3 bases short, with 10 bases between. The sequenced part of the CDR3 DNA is TGTGCCAGCAGTATGCCTCTGGGGCAAGAC. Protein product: CASSMPLGQD. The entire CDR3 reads CASSMPLGQDTQYF. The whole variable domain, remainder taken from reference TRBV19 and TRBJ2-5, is GGIITQTPKFLIGQEGQKLTLKCQQNFNHDTMYWYRQDSGKGLRLIYYSITENDLQKGDLSEGYDASREKKSSFSLTVTSAQKNEMAVFLCASSMPLGQDTQYFGPGTRLLVL.

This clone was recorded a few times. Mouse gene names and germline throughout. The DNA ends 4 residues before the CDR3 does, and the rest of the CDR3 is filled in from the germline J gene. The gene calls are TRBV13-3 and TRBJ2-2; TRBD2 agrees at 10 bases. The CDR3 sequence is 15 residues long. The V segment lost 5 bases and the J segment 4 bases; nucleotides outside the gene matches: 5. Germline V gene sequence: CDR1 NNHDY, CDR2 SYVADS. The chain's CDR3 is CASRRLGGGTGQLYF. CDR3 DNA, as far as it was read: TGTGCCAGCAGAAGACTGGGGGGTGGCACCGGG.

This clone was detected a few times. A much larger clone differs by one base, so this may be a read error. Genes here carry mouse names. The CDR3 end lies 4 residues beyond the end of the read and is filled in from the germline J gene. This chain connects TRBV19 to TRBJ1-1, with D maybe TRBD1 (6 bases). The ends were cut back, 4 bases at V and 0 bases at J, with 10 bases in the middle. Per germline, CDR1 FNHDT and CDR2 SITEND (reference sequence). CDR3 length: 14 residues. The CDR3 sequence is CASSPGTSNTEVFF. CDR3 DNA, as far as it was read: TGTGCCAGCAGTCCCGGGACATCAAACACA.

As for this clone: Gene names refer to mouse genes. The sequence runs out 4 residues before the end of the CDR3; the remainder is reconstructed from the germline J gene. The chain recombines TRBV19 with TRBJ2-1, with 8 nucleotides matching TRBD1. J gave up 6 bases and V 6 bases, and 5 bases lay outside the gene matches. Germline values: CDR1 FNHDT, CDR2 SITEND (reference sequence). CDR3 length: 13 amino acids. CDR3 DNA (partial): TGTGCCAGCATCCGCAGGGGGCGTGCT. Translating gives CASIRRGRA. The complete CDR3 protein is CASIRRGRAEQFF.

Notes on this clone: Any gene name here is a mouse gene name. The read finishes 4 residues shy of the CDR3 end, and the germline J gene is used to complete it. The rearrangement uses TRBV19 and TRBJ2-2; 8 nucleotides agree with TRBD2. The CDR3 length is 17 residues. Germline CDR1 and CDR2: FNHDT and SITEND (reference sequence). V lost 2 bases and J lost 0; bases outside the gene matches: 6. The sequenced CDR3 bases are TGTGCCAGCAGTATTCTCGGACTGGGCGCAAACACCGGG. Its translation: CASSILGLGANTG. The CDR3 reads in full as CASSILGLGANTGQLYF.

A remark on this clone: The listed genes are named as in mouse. The DNA read from the CDR3 is TGCACCTGCAGTGCACCAGGGGCCTCCTAT. This gives the protein CTCSAPGASY. The entire CDR3 sequence reads CTCSAPGASYEQYF. The V call is TRBV1, the J call TRBJ2-7, with D possibly TRBD1 on 6 matching bases. The sequence runs out 4 residues before the end of the CDR3; the remainder is reconstructed from the germline J gene. The V end was cut by 2 bases, the J end by 0 bases, with 8 bases between. The CDR3 covers 14 residues. Germline V gene lookup returns CDR1 NSQYPW and CDR2 LRSPGD (reference sequence).

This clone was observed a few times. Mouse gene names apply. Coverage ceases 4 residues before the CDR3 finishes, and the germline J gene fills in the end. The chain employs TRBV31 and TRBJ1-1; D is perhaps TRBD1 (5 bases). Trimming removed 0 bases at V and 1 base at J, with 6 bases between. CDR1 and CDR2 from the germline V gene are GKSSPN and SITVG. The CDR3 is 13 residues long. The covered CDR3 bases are TGTGCCTGGAGTCTCGACAGAAACACA. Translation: CAWSLDRNT. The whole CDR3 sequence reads CAWSLDRNTEVFF.

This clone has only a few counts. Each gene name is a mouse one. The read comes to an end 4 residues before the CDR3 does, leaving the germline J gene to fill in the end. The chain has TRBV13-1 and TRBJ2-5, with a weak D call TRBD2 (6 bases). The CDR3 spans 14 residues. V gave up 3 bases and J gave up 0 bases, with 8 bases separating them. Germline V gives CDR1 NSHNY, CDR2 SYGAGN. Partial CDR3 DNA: TGTGCCAGCAGTGCACTGGGTAACCAAGAC. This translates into CASSALGNQD. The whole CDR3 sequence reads CASSALGNQDTQYF.

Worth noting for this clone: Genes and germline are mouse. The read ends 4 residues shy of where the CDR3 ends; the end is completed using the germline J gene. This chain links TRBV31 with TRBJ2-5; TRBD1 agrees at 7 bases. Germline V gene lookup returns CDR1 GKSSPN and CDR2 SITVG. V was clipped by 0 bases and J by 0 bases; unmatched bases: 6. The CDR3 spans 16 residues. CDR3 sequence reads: CAWSLGTALNQDTQYF. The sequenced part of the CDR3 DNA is TGTGCCTGGAGTCTTGGGACAGCCCTTAACCAAGAC.

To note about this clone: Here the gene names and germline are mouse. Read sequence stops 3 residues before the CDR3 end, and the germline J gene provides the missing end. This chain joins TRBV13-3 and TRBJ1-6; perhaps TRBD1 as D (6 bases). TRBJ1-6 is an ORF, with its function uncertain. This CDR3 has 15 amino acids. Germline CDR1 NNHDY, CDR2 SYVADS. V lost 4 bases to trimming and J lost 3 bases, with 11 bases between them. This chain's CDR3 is CASSYGDNYNSPLYF. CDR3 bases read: TGTGCCAGCAGTTATGGGGACAACTATAATTCGCCC.

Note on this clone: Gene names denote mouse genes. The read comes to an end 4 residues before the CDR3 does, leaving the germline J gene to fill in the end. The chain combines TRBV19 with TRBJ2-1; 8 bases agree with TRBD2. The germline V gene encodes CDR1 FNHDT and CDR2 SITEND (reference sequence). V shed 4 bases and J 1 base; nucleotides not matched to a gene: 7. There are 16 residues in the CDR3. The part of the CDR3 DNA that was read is TGTGCCAGCAGTCACCCGACTGGGGCGAACTATGCT. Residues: CASSHPTGANYA. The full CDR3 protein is CASSHPTGANYAEQFF.

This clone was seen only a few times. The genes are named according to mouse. CDR3 residues: CTCSAPTPNQDTQYF. CDR3 DNA (partial): TGCACCTGCAGTGCACCGACACCGAACCAAGAC. The rearrangement links TRBV1 to TRBJ2-5; D is unclear. Coverage ceases 4 residues before the CDR3 finishes, and the germline J gene fills in the end. Germline V gene data show CDR1 as NSQYPW and CDR2 as LRSPGD (reference sequence). V lost 2 bases and J lost 0, with 9 bases in between. This CDR3 contains 15 residues.